This TCR beta chain was recorded in a study of T cell repertoires in cytomegalovirus infection. As regards this clonotype: Its antigen is as yet unknown.

The CDR3 extends over 14 amino acids. Germline V CDR1 and CDR2: MNHNY, SVGAGI (reference sequence). Trimming took off 6 bases at V and 5 bases at J, with 14 bases between the two ends. TCRdb itself ran the reads through MiXCR, one entry per CDR3 protein. Of 400,000 to 600,000 distinct CDR3 sequences in the sample, about 44% were seen once. The source is a human donor in good health (CMV status not recorded). Some clones in this sample may be carry-over from other donors' samples. Sequences were derived from cultured PBMCs, sampled from culture after CMV antigen stimulation. V and J are TRBV6-6 and TRBJ1-5; D perhaps matches TRBD1 (6 bases). This CDR3 is CASSLPGGDQPQHF. Here the CDR3 DNA reads TGTGCCAGCAGCCTCCCCGGGGGCGATCAGCCCCAGCATTTT.